This T cell receptor (beta chain) was obtained from a study of T cells in Graves' hyperthyroidism and ophthalmopathy. This CDR3 is built from 17 residues. The germline V and J ends were trimmed by 6 bases and 0 bases, with 18 bases remaining between them. This clonotype was counted only a few times. Amplification of TCR beta CDR3 regions was performed using RNA transcripts as template. TCR CDR3 underwent first-round RT-PCR with the HTBI primer set. TCRdb reanalysed the multiplex PCR reads using MiXCR and keeps one entry per CDR3 protein. The sample comprises a few hundred thousand distinct CDR3 sequences, around 16% of which are singletons, and around 6.6% rests with the top ten.

The genes are TRBV12-3 or TRBV12-4 and TRBJ1-3, with no clear D. The clonotype comes from a woman aged 25 to 39 with Graves' hyperthyroidism. Source material: blood. CDR3 region: CASSSGAGLHSGNTIYF. CDR3 nucleotide sequence: TGTGCCAGCAGCTCGGGAGCCGGACTGCACTCTGGAAACACCATATATTTT.